This T cell receptor (beta chain) emerged from a study of blood T cells in healthy people across ages. This clonotype was observed a few times. Its target is unknown. PCR was performed a second time for about 7 to 12 cycles using a sample-barcoded 5' primer and a J-beta primer mix. Each cDNA molecule, via a template-switch adaptor with 12 random nucleotides, was tagged. The study obtained at least 3 million CDR3-containing paired-end reads from every sample. TCRdb reprocessed the 5' RACE reads with MiXCR, giving one entry per CDR3 protein. This table holds hundreds of thousands of distinct CDR3 sequences, over 20% found once. Trimming cost V 0 bases and J 2 bases, with 14 bases left between them. The length of the CDR3 is 17 residues. The germline V gene has CDR1 MNHEY and CDR2 SVGAGI. Study-level points and caveats: Correlation between TCR beta diversity and naive T cell percentage was strong. It was held that the diversity estimates obtained from one million T cells were underestimates.

The receptor was derived from a man in his sixties or seventies in good health. Sequencing used blood. The chain uses TRBV6-5 and TRBJ2-1; D may correspond to TRBD1 or TRBD2 (6 bases each). CDR3 region: CASSYSGRRGAYNEQFF. The CDR3 nucleotides read TGTGCCAGCAGTTACTCTGGGCGGAGGGGGGCCTACAATGAGCAGTTCTTC.